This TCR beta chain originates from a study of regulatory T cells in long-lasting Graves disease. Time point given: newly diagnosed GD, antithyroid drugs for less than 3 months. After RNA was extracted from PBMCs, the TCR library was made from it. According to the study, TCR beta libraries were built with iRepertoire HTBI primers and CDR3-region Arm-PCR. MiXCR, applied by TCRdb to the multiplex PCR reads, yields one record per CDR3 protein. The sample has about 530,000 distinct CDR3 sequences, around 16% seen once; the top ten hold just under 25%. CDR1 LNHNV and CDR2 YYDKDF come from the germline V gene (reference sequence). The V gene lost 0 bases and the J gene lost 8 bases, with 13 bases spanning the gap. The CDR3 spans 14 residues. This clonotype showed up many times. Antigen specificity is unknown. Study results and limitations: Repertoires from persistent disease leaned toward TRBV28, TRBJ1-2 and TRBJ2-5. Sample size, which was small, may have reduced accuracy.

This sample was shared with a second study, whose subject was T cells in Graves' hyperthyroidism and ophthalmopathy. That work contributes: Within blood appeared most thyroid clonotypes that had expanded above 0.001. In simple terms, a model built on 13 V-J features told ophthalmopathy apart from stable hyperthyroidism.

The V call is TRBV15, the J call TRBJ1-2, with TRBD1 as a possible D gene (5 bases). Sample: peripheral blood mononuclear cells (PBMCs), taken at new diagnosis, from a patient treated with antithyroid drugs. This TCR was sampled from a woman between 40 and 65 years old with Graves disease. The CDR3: CATSRDGGGGGYTF. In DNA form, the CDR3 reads TGTGCCACCAGCAGAGATGGTGGGGGAGGAGGCTACACCTTC.